This TCR beta chain emerged from a study of radiotherapy plus CTLA-4 blockade in lung cancer. Overall study context: Disease control reached approximately 31%, with objective responses in 15% to 20%. Study-wide findings and caveats: Early blood T cell clone dynamics, with interferon-beta, were reported to best predict response. Clones derived from tumor TCRs expanded in blood after radiotherapy plus ipilimumab.

There are 14 residues in the CDR3. CDR1 SNHLY and CDR2 FYNNEI come from the germline V gene. Trimming removed 5 bases from V and 6 bases from J; junction bases left unmatched: 7. Chemo-refractory metastatic non-small-cell lung cancer patients underwent focal radiation alongside CTLA-4 blockade with ipilimumab. The table came from immunoSEQ multiplex PCR; TCRdb's copy has only in-frame clones and leaves some out. This sample carries roughly 110,000 clones, over 65% of them seen once, and the ten largest clones take 3.3%. On this clone: The target antigen is unknown.

The TCR was taken from a human donor with non-small cell lung cancer that progressed on radiotherapy plus ipilimumab. Some clones in this sample may be carry-over from other donors' samples. V gene TRBV2 combines with J gene TRBJ1-2; TRBD1 matches 9 bases. The sample in question was peripheral blood, obtained from a patient treated with radiotherapy plus ipilimumab. The CDR3 sequence is CASSRDRERDGYTF. The DNA of the CDR3 is TGTGCCAGCAGTCGGGACAGGGAGAGGGATGGCTACACCTTC.